Listed here are 28 T cell receptor beta chains from one sample, sequenced in a study of CD8 T cells in Susac syndrome. Reverse transcription of roughly 0.5 to 1 ug RNA used random hexamers. TCRdb called the immunoSEQ multiplex PCR reads again in MiXCR, with one record for every CDR3 protein. This sample has under 550,000 distinct CDR3 sequences, with around 85% found just once. Source material: CD8+ T cells from PBMCs. Source of these receptors: a human donor with multiple sclerosis.

The sample holds one count of this clonotype. The chain combines TRBV5-1 with TRBJ2-5, with D maybe TRBD1 (6 bases). V was pared by 4 bases and J by 2 bases, with 24 bases between. Germline V lookup: CDR1 SGHRS, CDR2 YFSETQ. CDR3 size: 18 residues. The CDR3, as DNA: TGCGCCAGCAGCGGGATCCAGGGGCTATGGATCACTCAAGAGACCCAGTACTTC. Encoded protein: CASSGIQGLWITQETQYF.

V gene TRBV5-1 combines with J gene TRBJ2-7; weak D call: TRBD1 (5 bases). V lost 0 bases and J lost 2, with 12 bases in between. The CDR3 runs to 15 residues. Germline CDR1 SGHRS, CDR2 YFSETQ. CDR3 loop: CASSLGTGFPYEQYF. The CDR3 DNA sequence: TGCGCCAGCAGCTTGGGCACAGGATTCCCCTACGAGCAGTACTTC. Drawing the rest from reference TRBV5-1 and TRBJ2-7, the complete variable domain is KAGVTQTPRYLIKTRGQQVTLSCSPISGHRSVSWYQQTPGQGLQFLFEYFSETQRNKGNFPGRFSGRQFSNSRSEMNVSTLELGDSALYLCASSLGTGFPYEQYFGPGTRLTVT.

The CDR3 bases are TGTGCCAGCAGCTTCGGCCAATATAGCAATCAGCCCCAGCATTTT. Translation: CASSFGQYSNQPQHF. The genes are TRBV7-9 and TRBJ1-5; D not resolved. Germline V lookup: CDR1 SEHNR, CDR2 FQNEAQ (reference sequence). The length of the CDR3 is 15 residues. V was cut by 3 bases and J by 0 bases, with 9 bases left in between.

The chain links TRBV28 to TRBJ2-7; a weak D match, TRBD2 (6 bases). The length of the CDR3 is 14 residues. Trimming cost V 3 bases and J 2 bases, with 11 bases left between them. CDR1 and CDR2 (germline): MDHEN, SYDVKM. The CDR3 DNA reads TGTGCCAGCAGTTTCCGGGACTTAACCTACGAGCAGTACTTC. The encoded protein is CASSFRDLTYEQYF.

V usage is TRBV19 and J usage is TRBJ2-7, with D perhaps being TRBD1 or TRBD2 (5 bases each). The length of the CDR3 is 14 residues. V was trimmed by 3 bases and J by 3 bases, leaving 12 bases between them. Germline V CDR1 and CDR2: LNHDA, SQIVND (reference sequence). The CDR3 here is CASSIGADGYEQYF. CDR3 DNA sequence: TGTGCCAGTAGTATCGGGGCCGATGGCTACGAGCAGTACTTC.

The V call is TRBV4-1, the J call TRBJ1-2, with D perhaps TRBD1 (5 bases). This CDR3 spans 15 amino acids. Germline loops: CDR1 MGHRA, CDR2 YSYEKL. Trimming left V 1 base short and J 2 bases short, with 11 bases between. The DNA for the CDR3 is TGCGCCAGCAGCCAAGCAGGGACGGAAAACTATGGCTACACCTTC. Protein sequence: CASSQAGTENYGYTF.

The chain joins TRBV4-1 to TRBJ1-3; the D is unclear. Per germline, CDR1 MGHRA and CDR2 YSYEKL. The V end lost 0 bases, the J end lost 3 bases, and 9 bases lay between the germline ends. The CDR3 length is 15 residues. This CDR3 reads CASSQEGGFGNTIYF. CDR3 nucleotides: TGCGCCAGCAGCCAAGAAGGAGGGTTTGGAAACACCATATATTTT.

This chain uses TRBV6-5 with TRBJ2-7; the D gene could be TRBD1 or TRBD2 (5 bases each). Trimming left V 4 bases short and J 1 base short, with 11 bases between. Germline CDR1 is MNHEY and CDR2 is SVGAGI. The CDR3 has 14 residues. The CDR3 nucleotides are TGTGCCAGCAGTTCTGGGGACGGTTCCTACGAGCAGTACTTC. Translated: CASSSGDGSYEQYF.

V gene TRBV2 combines with J gene TRBJ2-5; D is ambiguous. Between the trimmed V and J ends, which lost 1 base and 6 bases, there was a span of 9 bases. The CDR3 is 13 residues long. CDR1 SNHLY and CDR2 FYNNEI come from the germline V gene. In nucleotides, the CDR3 is TGTGCCAGCAGTGAAGTAAAAGGGAAGACCCAGTACTTC. This translates into CASSEVKGKTQYF.

The DNA for the CDR3 is TGTGCCAGCAGCACTCAGCGGGGGGGCCAAGATGAGCAGTTCTTC. It encodes CASSTQRGGQDEQFF. V and J are TRBV7-2 and TRBJ2-1; 10 nucleotides match TRBD2. This CDR3 is built from 15 residues. V gave up 5 bases and J gave up 8 bases; unmatched junction bases: 9. From germline, CDR1 is SGHTA and CDR2 FQGNSA.

This chain uses TRBV28 with TRBJ2-3, with TRBD1 identical over 8 bases. This CDR3 is 15 amino acids long. Germline-derived CDR1 and CDR2 are MDHEN and SYDVKM. The J segment lost 2 bases and the V segment lost 2 bases, leaving 3 bases of the junction unmatched. The CDR3 DNA reads as TGTGCCAGCAGTTTAAGGGGACAGGTCACAGATACGCAGTATTTT. Its translation: CASSLRGQVTDTQYF.

The rearrangement links TRBV7-2 to TRBJ2-7; D may match TRBD1 or TRBD2 (6 bases each). Between the trimmed V and J ends, which lost 2 bases and 7 bases, there was a span of 18 bases. The CDR3 is made up of 15 amino acids. Germline CDR1 SGHTA, CDR2 FQGNSA. The CDR3 DNA reads as TGTGCCAGCAGCTTAATCGGGGGCGCGAGTCTGGAGCAGTACTTC. As protein: CASSLIGGASLEQYF. The variable domain in full, completed from reference TRBV7-2 and TRBJ2-7, reads GAGVSQSPSNKVTEKGKDVELRCDPISGHTALYWYRQSLGQGLEFLIYFQGNSAPDKSGLPSDRFSAERTGGSVSTLTIQRTQQEDSAVYLCASSLIGGASLEQYFGPGTRLTVT.

This chain connects TRBV29-1 to TRBJ1-2; the D is unclear. Per germline, CDR1 SQVTM and CDR2 ANQGSEA. V gave up 7 bases and J gave up 3 bases, with 21 bases separating them. The CDR3 contains 15 residues. Written as DNA, the CDR3 is TGCAGCGAAGTTACAGAAGCCCGTATCTACTATGGCTACACCTTC. It codes for CSEVTEARIYYGYTF.

This clonotype appeared a single time. The rearrangement uses TRBV5-5 and TRBJ2-5; D is tentatively TRBD1 or TRBD2 (6 bases each). The CDR3 totals 18 residues. Germline CDR1 and CDR2: SGHKS and YYEKEE (reference sequence). The V end was cut by 0 bases, the J end by 1 base, with 19 bases between. CDR3 loop: CASSLAPFGGGAQETQYF. DNA for the CDR3: TGTGCCAGCAGCTTGGCTCCTTTTGGGGGCGGGGCCCAAGAGACCCAGTACTTC.

The chain combines TRBV28 with TRBJ2-7; 7 bases are shared with TRBD1. V dropped 6 bases and J dropped 3; count of bases not matched to a gene: 8. CDR1 MDHEN and CDR2 SYDVKM come from the germline V gene. This CDR3 spans 14 amino acids. The CDR3 region has the DNA TGTGCCAGCAGCCAAAGCACAGGGGACTACGAGCAGTACTTC. Translation: CASSQSTGDYEQYF.

This clonotype occurred once. V and J are TRBV12-3 or TRBV12-4 and TRBJ2-7; the D gene is possibly TRBD2 (5 bases). This CDR3 has 14 residues. V lost 7 bases and J lost 1, with 14 bases in between. CDR3 in DNA: TGTGCCAGCACTCAACGAGGAGGATCCTACGAGCAGTACTTC. This encodes CASTQRGGSYEQYF.

The rearrangement uses TRBV20-1 and TRBJ2-1, with 13 bases lining up with TRBD2. The V and J ends lost 1 base and 0 bases, in that order; junction bases with no gene match: 3. The CDR3 extends over 17 amino acids. Looked up from germline, CDR1 is DFQATT and CDR2 is SNEGSKA (reference sequence). DNA of the CDR3: TGCAGTGCTAGAGGGTGGACTAGCGGGAGCTCCTACAATGAGCAGTTCTTC. Translated, it gives CSARGWTSGSSYNEQFF.

The genes are TRBV30 and TRBJ2-1, with 8 bases matching TRBD2. The ends lost 3 bases at V and 2 bases at J; junction bases unmatched: 9. Germline V lookup: CDR1 GTSNPN, CDR2 SVGIG (reference sequence). CDR3 length: 16 residues. In DNA, the CDR3 is TGTGCCTGGAGAGCGGCCGGCGGGGGGACCTACAATGAGCAGTTCTTC. Amino acid sequence: CAWRAAGGGTYNEQFF.

Only one count was recorded for this clonotype. The chain carries TRBV3-1 and TRBJ2-7; D is unclear. The CDR3 totals 13 residues. The V and J ends lost 5 bases and 4 bases respectively, with 12 bases between them. CDR1 and CDR2 from the germline V gene are LGHDT and YNNKEL (reference sequence). The CDR3 coding sequence is TGTGCCAGCAGCGACATTAGGGATTACGAGCAGTACTTC. It translates to CASSDIRDYEQYF.

The genes are TRBV6-1 and TRBJ1-1; TRBD1 matches 9 bases. This CDR3 contains 14 residues. CDR1 and CDR2 (germline): MNHNS, SASEGT. V shed 8 bases, J shed 4 bases, and the junction held 8 bases outside the gene matches. CDR3 region: CASLETGGGTEAFF. The CDR3 DNA reads as TGTGCCAGCTTAGAAACAGGGGGCGGCACTGAAGCTTTCTTT.

The count of this clonotype is one. The V gene is TRBV6-5, the J gene TRBJ2-7; D may be TRBD2 (6 bases). Germline V gene sequence: CDR1 MNHEY, CDR2 SVGAGI. CDR3 length: 14 residues. Trimming cost V 2 bases and J 3 bases, with 11 bases left between them. The DNA of the CDR3 is TGTGCCAGCAGTTACACCCCGGGGGACTACGAGCAGTACTTC. Translation gives CASSYTPGDYEQYF.

This sequence joins TRBV19 and TRBJ1-4, with a weak D call TRBD1 (5 bases). Trimming removed 3 bases at V and 4 bases at J, with 15 bases between. Per the germline V gene, CDR1 is LNHDA and CDR2 is SQIVND (reference sequence). This CDR3 contains 16 residues. CDR3 in amino acids: CASSIWAQGINEKLFF. The CDR3 DNA reads as TGTGCCAGTAGTATCTGGGCCCAGGGAATTAATGAAAAACTGTTTTTT. Full variable domain (rest looked up from reference TRBV19 and TRBJ1-4): DGGITQSPKYLFRKEGQNVTLSCEQNLNHDAMYWYRQDPGQGLRLIYYSQIVNDFQKGDIAEGYSVSREKKESFPLTVTSAQKNPTAFYLCASSIWAQGINEKLFFGSGTQLSVL.

This chain joins TRBV5-6 and TRBJ1-1, with D possibly TRBD1 on 6 matching bases. CDR3 size: 16 residues. In germline, CDR1 is SGHDT, CDR2 YYEEEE. Trimming stripped 0 bases from V and 0 bases from J, with 12 bases between. The CDR3 nucleotides are TGTGCCAGCAGCTTGGAGGGGGACACCTTGAACACTGAAGCTTTCTTT. It encodes CASSLEGDTLNTEAFF.

Here the CDR3 DNA reads TGTGCCAGTAGTCCTATCCGGGACGCGACCGGGGAGCTGTTTTTT. Amino acids: CASSPIRDATGELFF. This chain connects TRBV19 to TRBJ2-2; the D gene could be TRBD1 or TRBD2 (5 bases each). The germline V and J ends were trimmed by 5 bases and 5 bases, with 15 bases remaining between them. The CDR3 covers 15 residues. CDR1 LNHDA and CDR2 SQIVND come from the germline V gene (reference sequence).

The chain joins TRBV6-5 to TRBJ1-1; no definite D call. Trimming cost V 11 bases and J 3 bases, with 19 bases left between them. This CDR3 contains 14 residues. CDR1 is MNHEY, CDR2 SVGAGI, per germline. The CDR3 DNA reads as TGTGCCGGCATGGACGATTTTAGGGACACTGAAGCTTTCTTT. It yields the protein CAGMDDFRDTEAFF.

This clonotype showed up just once. CDR3 amino acids: CASSREGLAGSYEQYF. For the CDR3, the DNA is TGTGCCAGCAGCAGGGAGGGACTAGCGGGCTCCTACGAGCAGTACTTC. The chain links TRBV9 to TRBJ2-7; the match to TRBD2 covers 12 bases. In germline, CDR1 is SGDLS, CDR2 YYNGEE. The CDR3 is made up of 16 amino acids. V was pared by 4 bases and J by 0 bases, with 5 bases of the junction left unmatched.

The V and J genes are TRBV14 and TRBJ1-2; no definite D call. V dropped 2 bases and J dropped 2 bases, with 18 bases sitting between them. This CDR3 is 17 amino acids long. CDR1 and CDR2 from the germline V gene are SGHDN and FVKESK. The CDR3 DNA reads as TGTGCCAGCAGCCAAATTTCGGGCTGGCGGCTAAACTATGGCTACACCTTC. As protein: CASSQISGWRLNYGYTF.

The rearrangement links TRBV15 to TRBJ2-7; the D gene could be TRBD1 or TRBD2 (5 bases each). The CDR3 contains 15 residues. CDR1 is LNHNV and CDR2 is YYDKDF in the germline V gene (reference sequence). V was trimmed by 1 base and J by 2 bases, leaving 12 bases between them. The CDR3 DNA reads TGTGCCACCAGCAGAGGGTCCCAGGGACCCTACGAGCAGTACTTC. Translation gives CATSRGSQGPYEQYF.